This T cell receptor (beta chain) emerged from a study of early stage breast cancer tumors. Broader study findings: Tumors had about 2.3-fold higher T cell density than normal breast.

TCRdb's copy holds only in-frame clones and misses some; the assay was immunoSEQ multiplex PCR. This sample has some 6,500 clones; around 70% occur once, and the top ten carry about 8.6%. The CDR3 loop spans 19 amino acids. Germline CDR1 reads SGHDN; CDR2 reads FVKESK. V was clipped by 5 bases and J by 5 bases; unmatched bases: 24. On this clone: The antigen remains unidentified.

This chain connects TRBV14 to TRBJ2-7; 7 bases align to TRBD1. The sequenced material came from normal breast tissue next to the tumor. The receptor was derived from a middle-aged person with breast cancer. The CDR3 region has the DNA TGTGCCAGCAGCTCCTCTTTCCGGGACAGTCTAGGTTTTTGGGACGAGCAGTACTTC. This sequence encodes CASSSSFRDSLGFWDEQYF.